The present TCR beta chain was sequenced within a study of T cells in Graves' hyperthyroidism and ophthalmopathy (dated by TCRdb to the late 2010s). Background for the entire study: Peripheral blood was sampled at the time of initial diagnosis, prior to any treatment. To identify TCR V-J signatures that set the groups apart, the researchers used a discovery cohort of 100 patients, made up of 43 with Graves' ophthalmopathy and 57 with stable Graves' hyperthyroidism. Prospective prediction of ophthalmopathy was tested in an independent validation cohort consisting of about 19 hyperthyroidism patients and more than 15 patients who later progressed to ophthalmopathy. The 100 discovery patients were randomly split 7:3 into training and test sets. Thyroid tissue and blood T-cell repertoires from about six Graves' hyperthyroidism patients were also compared in the study. After sampling, hyperthyroidism patients received methimazole starting at 30 mg daily, and ophthalmopathy patients received high-dose intravenous methylprednisolone. The paper reports TCR Vbeta CDR3 sequencing of fewer than 150 peripheral blood samples: 43 ophthalmopathy, some 80 hyperthyroidism and 17 progressor patients. What the work shows at the level of the full study, not this receptor alone: No statistical method was used to fix the sample size in advance, and group allocation was not hidden from the investigators. Blood samples also contained most of the expanded thyroid clonotypes (frequency above 0.001), which suggests that blood repertoires may reflect thyroid immune responses. A model built on a 13 V-J signature distinguished ophthalmopathy from stable hyperthyroidism, reaching about 89% sensitivity and under 84% specificity in cross-validation and 80%/75% in testing. In validation, the model predicted progression to ophthalmopathy a median of 6.5 months before onset, with roughly 70% sensitivity and roughly 73% specificity.

Turning to this clonotype: Its recognized antigen is unknown. Within one base of it there is no much larger clone, and no base qualities were kept.

In the ophthalmopathy patients, disease was moderately to severely active, with a Clinical Activity Score of 3 or more, a NOSPECS grade of 4 or more, and a duration of less than 3 months. Exclusion was applied to patients with uncontrolled infections, other autoimmune diseases, pregnancy or lactation. Diagnoses were established on the basis of clinical symptoms, serum thyroxine and TRAb, thyroid ultrasound, and orbital computed tomography. PBMCs were separated from about 10 ml of fresh peripheral blood using Ficoll-Paque density gradient centrifugation. Total RNA was extracted with Trizol reagent, and quality was checked on an Agilent 2100 Bioanalyzer. The TCR beta CDR3 regions were amplified from the RNA transcripts. For the first round of RT-PCR on the TCR CDR3, the HTBI primer set was used together with the Qiagen OneStep RT-PCR kit. A second multiplex PCR round built the libraries, followed by size selection and purification. The libraries were sequenced on an Illumina HiSeq2000 using paired-end 100 bp reads. On the study's bioinformatics: SOAPnuke was used to process the raw data, throwing out any read that contained adapters or uncalled bases, had a mean Phred below 15, or lacked an exact constant-primer or identifier match. High-quality paired reads were merged using COPE v1.2.5, and each unique nucleotide sequence was defined as a clonotype. MiTCR v1.1 was used to align clonotypes to the IMGT TRBV, TRBD and TRBJ reference segments. The analysis was restricted to V-J combinations with a frequency above 0.0001, which together covered 99.2% of the repertoires. The TCS score was defined as the ratio of F50 (clonal expansion) to E x V (chaos), calculated using BLOSUM62-based TCRdist between CDR3 peptides within each V-J. Welch's t-statistics and random forest reduced just over 500 V-J features to 10 to 15, which were used in a naive Bayes classifier (R e1071). TCRdb redid the processing of the public reads, applying fastp at Q25 and MiXCR, and retained in-frame beta chains. Rows are combined by CDR3 protein, so each entry shows the most common genes and DNA. For this entry, the V and J calls and clone size follow TCRdb and not the study's own pipeline. The sample includes roughly 520,000 distinct CDR3 sequences, with less than 25% observed a single time. The ten largest make up around 11% of the sample.

For CDR1 and CDR2, the germline V gene (reference sequence) lists MNHEY and SMNVEV. Spanning cysteine to phenylalanine, the CDR3 consists of 15 amino acids. Just the 45-base CDR3 DNA is kept, in frame starting at base 1. V and J are truncated by 6 bases and 7 bases respectively, leaving an intervening sequence of 22 bases. This receptor was taken from a woman aged 25-40 years with Graves' ophthalmopathy. This receptor chain uses TRBV27 and TRBJ2-7; a tentative D match to TRBD2 spans 7 bases. The specimen was blood. The DNA sequence follows: TGTGCCAGCAGACAACCAGCGGGACAAAACTATGAGCAGTACTTC. Its protein product is CASRQPAGQNYEQYF.